The present entry profiles one T cell receptor (beta chain) with its context. Its antigen remains undetermined. Base qualities are not provided; no much larger clone lies one nucleotide away. According to the germline V gene (reference sequence), CDR1 reads SEHNR and CDR2 reads FQNEAQ. CDR3 length: 16 amino acids, cysteine to phenylalanine. Left in the record is the CDR3 DNA by itself, 48 bases read in frame from the first base. Relative to germline, V is 2 bases shorter and J is 4 bases shorter, with 15 bases between their ends. Library generation was performed with the immunoSEQ multiplex PCR assay. DNA from the cultured and isolated CD4+ T cells underwent TCR beta CDR3 sequencing. Per the original workflow: Non-productive TCR sequences were removed and reads were trimmed to the CDR3 region, keeping CDR3s of at least 7 amino acids. Antigen-specific clonotypes were identified with the MANAFEST web app by comparing expansion in peptide wells against reference cultures. To be called positive, a clone needed expansion at FDR<0.05 compared with the reference and with all other wells, an odds ratio greater than 5, and a frequency greater than 0.1% in two replicate wells. A clonotype was called cross-reactive if it was significantly expanded both in SARS-CoV-2 spike wells and in at least one common cold coronavirus spike condition. Levenshtein distance calculated with the stringdist R package was used to assess CDR3 similarity, and unrooted trees were constructed with ape in R 3.6.1. Here the immuneACCESS table is served through TCRdb, limited to in-frame sequences with V and J called. Missing clones are a known gap in these copies; in checked studies unresolved V genes cover under half, and the rest lacks a known reason. Clonal size and the V and J genes are those of that table, whereas D and trimming came from the DNA. The sample data list some 31,000 clones, and about two thirds of these were observed just once. The top ten constitute around 3.8% of the sample.

After more than 9 days of culture, CD4+ T cells were isolated with the EasySep CD4+ T cell isolation kit. Healthy vaccine recipients had no prior SARS-CoV-2 infection, confirmed by negative nucleocapsid antibodies before and after vaccination. On days 3 and 7, half of the culture medium was replaced with fresh IL-2-containing medium. Each peptide stimulation condition was cultured in triplicate wells unless otherwise noted. PBMC were separated from whole blood using Ficoll-Paque Plus gradient centrifugation and were then either cryopreserved at -140C or used fresh. The QIAamp micro DNA kit was used to extract genomic DNA from the cultured CD4+ T cells. These data are taken from a study of vaccination effects on CD4 cells after COVID-19 (dated by TCRdb to 2021 to 2024). Background on the whole study: In the ViraFEST assay, PBMC were stimulated with viral peptide pools, and antigen-specific CD4+ T cell clonotypes were then identified by expansion using TCR sequencing. Altogether, around eleven COVID-19 convalescent patients and several SARS-CoV-2-naive healthy vaccine recipients made up the full study. SARS-CoV-2 spike-specific CD4+ TCR repertoires from before and after mRNA vaccination were compared in COVID-19 convalescent patients and in infection-naive vaccine recipients. The Oncomine TCR Beta short-read assay on an Illumina iSeq 100 was used to sequence cultures from other donors in the study. Each participant got two doses of an mRNA SARS-CoV-2 vaccine, either BNT162b2 or mRNA-1273. About 2.1 million PBMC per well were cultured in IMDM with roughly 5% human AB serum, 9 to 10 IU/ml IL-2 and gentamicin, plus 10 ug/ml peptides. Study-wide findings and limitations: Both infection-induced and vaccine-induced clones contracted markedly at late post-vaccination timepoints, which is consistent with waning T cell responses. Only a small number of convalescent patients were included, and no early post-infection timepoints were available, which limited the study. In healthy vaccine recipients, vaccine-induced clones were almost all SARS-CoV-2 mono-reactive, with only 1 of 255 being cross-reactive with common cold coronaviruses.

The chain is assembled from TRBV7-9 and TRBJ1-3; D gene: possibly TRBD1, on 6 matching bases. The sequence was collected from a human donor who received a COVID-19 vaccine. Source: CD4+ T cells from PBMCs cultured without peptide, taken before COVID-19 vaccination. The CDR3 here reads CASSLWTAETGNTIYF. The nucleotide sequence is given as TGTGCCAGCAGCTTATGGACAGCCGAGACGGGAAACACCATATATTTT.